Shown below are 13 T cell receptor beta chains from a single sample sequenced in a study of OX40 agonist ivuxolimab in advanced cancers. Sequencing was performed with immunoSEQ multiplex PCR; in TCRdb, only in-frame clones are kept and a portion is missing. The sample shows 60,000 to 70,000 clones, about 89% of them seen only once. The source material was CD4+ or CD8+ T cells sorted from blood, sampled in a trial of the OX40 agonist ivuxolimab. The receptors stem from an adult with an advanced solid tumor such as melanoma, head and neck, liver or kidney cancer.

The V call is TRBV19, the J call TRBJ1-5, with unresolved D. Between the trimmed V and J ends, which lost 5 bases and 0 bases, there was a span of 8 bases. This CDR3 has 14 residues. Germline lookup yields CDR1 LNHDA and CDR2 SQIVND (reference sequence). The CDR3 is CASSGQHSNQPQHF. The CDR3 coding sequence is TGTGCCAGTAGTGGGCAACATAGCAATCAGCCCCAGCATTTT.

The chain links TRBV18 to TRBJ2-5, with TRBD1 matching over 8 bases. Germline V gene lookup returns CDR1 KGHSH and CDR2 LQKENI. Germline trimming cut 4 bases from V and 1 base from J; bases unmatched to any gene: 2. CDR3 length: 14 amino acids. CDR3 DNA: TGTGCCAGCTCACTAACAGGGGGCCAAGAGACCCAGTACTTC. Encoded protein: CASSLTGGQETQYF.

V usage is TRBV30 and J usage is TRBJ2-4; D is uncertain. Trimming shortened V by 8 bases and J by 1 base, and 12 bases separated the two germline ends. The CDR3 has 13 amino acids. In germline, CDR1 is GTSNPN, CDR2 SVGIG (reference sequence). Here the CDR3 DNA reads TGTGCCCTAACAATTCTGGCCAAAAACATTCAGTACTTC. Translating it yields CALTILAKNIQYF.

V and J are TRBV28 and TRBJ1-2; TRBD1 matches at 12 bases. The CDR3 spans 17 residues. Losses at the gene ends were 6 bases for V and 0 bases for J; bases not matched to a gene: 8. The germline V gene encodes CDR1 MDHEN and CDR2 SYDVKM. CDR3 sequence (DNA): TGTGCCAGCAGCGGGGACAGGGGGCGAGACGCTAACTATGGCTACACCTTC. As protein: CASSGDRGRDANYGYTF.

The rearrangement joins TRBV28 to TRBJ2-2; no clear D gene. Germline lookup yields CDR1 MDHEN and CDR2 SYDVKM. The CDR3 contains 16 residues. The V gene lost 3 bases and the J gene lost 5 bases, with 16 bases spanning the gap. CDR3 loop: CASSFPARQRTGELFF. The CDR3, as DNA: TGTGCCAGCAGTTTTCCGGCTAGACAACGTACCGGGGAGCTGTTTTTT.

V and J are TRBV5-1 and TRBJ2-5, with 12 positions matching TRBD1. With the DNA end fitting TRBJ2-7 better, the J assignment may be wrong. The CDR3 totals 14 residues. Germline V gene lookup returns CDR1 SGHRS and CDR2 YFSETQ. The CDR3 nucleotides read TGCGCCAGCAGCTCGGGACAGGGGGCAGGCGAGCAGTACTTC. It codes for CASSSGQGAGEQYF.

As for this clone: An end of the junction does not agree with germline; a read error may underlie this. V and J are TRBV4-2 and TRBJ2-7; 7 bases match TRBD1. Germline V gene data show CDR1 as LGHNA and CDR2 as YNFKEQ. This CDR3 contains 11 residues. The CDR3 protein is CASSYGQDLHF. The CDR3 bases are TGTGCCAGCAGCTATGGACAGGACCTGCACTTC.

This chain connects TRBV28 to TRBJ1-5, with D perhaps TRBD1 (6 bases). The CDR3 spans 19 residues. V lost 4 bases to trimming and J lost 0 bases, with 22 bases between them. Germline V gene lookup returns CDR1 MDHEN and CDR2 SYDVKM. Here the CDR3 reads CASSSQVTGIRISNQPQHF. DNA for the CDR3: TGTGCCAGCAGTTCCCAGGTTACAGGGATTCGTATTAGCAATCAGCCCCAGCATTTT. Complete variable domain (other parts from reference TRBV28 and TRBJ1-5): DVKVTQSSRYLVKRTGEKVFLECVQDMDHENMFWYRQDPGLGLRLIYFSYDVKMKEKGDIPEGYSVSREKKERFSLILESASTNQTSMYLCASSSQVTGIRISNQPQHFGDGTRLSIL.

This clone appeared once. The chain uses TRBV28 and TRBJ1-2; TRBD1 might be the D (5 bases). Germline V gene data show CDR1 as MDHEN and CDR2 as SYDVKM. This CDR3 has 13 residues. Trimming left V 6 bases short and J 8 bases short, with 16 bases between. The CDR3 is CASSSGGFGGYTF. For the CDR3, the DNA is TGTGCCAGCAGCTCCGGGGGGTTCGGAGGCTACACCTTC.

The V gene is TRBV5-1, the J gene TRBJ2-3; D may be TRBD1 or TRBD2 (6 bases each). This CDR3 has 14 residues. Trimming cost V 4 bases and J 4 bases, with 13 bases left between them. Germline-derived CDR1 and CDR2 are SGHRS and YFSETQ. CDR3 nucleotides: TGCGCCAGCAGCCTAGGGGGGTCCGCAGATACGCAGTATTTT. Translation gives CASSLGGSADTQYF.

The chain employs TRBV30 and TRBJ2-5, with TRBD1 matching over 9 bases. Losses at the gene ends were 3 bases for V and 6 bases for J; bases not matched to a gene: 11. The CDR3 loop spans 15 amino acids. From germline, CDR1 is GTSNPN and CDR2 SVGIG (reference sequence). For the CDR3, the DNA is TGTGCCTGGAGCACAGGGACAGGGTACTCGAAGACCCAGTACTTC. The encoded protein is CAWSTGTGYSKTQYF. The full variable domain, with the rest looked up from reference TRBV30 and TRBJ2-5, is SQTIHQWPATLVQPVGSPLSLECTVEGTSNPNLYWYRQAAGRGLQLLFYSVGIGQISSEVPQNLSASRPQDRQFILSSKKLLLSDSGFYLCAWSTGTGYSKTQYFGPGTRLLVL.

The DNA for the CDR3 is TGTGCCAGCAGTCCCCAGGGGGGAACCAAAAACATTCAGTACTTC. Its protein is CASSPQGGTKNIQYF. The J gene is TRBJ2-4, the V gene TRBV28; D might be TRBD1 (7 bases). In germline, CDR1 is MDHEN, CDR2 SYDVKM. Trimming took 5 bases from V and 2 from J, leaving 13 bases between them. The CDR3 totals 15 residues.

Notes on this clone: At one of its ends the junction is not consistent with the germline gene, which may arise from a read error. The V gene is TRBV6-5, the J gene TRBJ2-7; D is possibly TRBD2 (6 bases). CDR1 and CDR2 (germline): MNHEY, SVGAGI. The CDR3 totals 11 residues. The CDR3 region has the DNA TGTGCCAGCAGTTCTAGCGTCGAGCGGTACTTC. It encodes CASSSSVERYF.